This T cell receptor beta chain came from a study of cytomegalovirus exposure and HLA in healthy donors. The CDR3 loop spans 16 amino acids. Trimming cost V 6 bases and J 4 bases, with 18 bases left between them. CDR1 is SGHAT and CDR2 is FQNNGV in the germline V gene. 60 Vbeta and 13 Jbeta primers were used in PCR. Data came from immunoSEQ multiplex PCR; TCRdb stores just in-frame clones and leaves some out. The sample contains 200,000 or so clones, roughly 80% of which appear only once. The V call is TRBV11-2, the J call TRBJ1-4, with D possibly being TRBD1 (6 bases). Material: PBMCs. This clonotype was obtained from a man aged 25 to 40 in good health and CMV-seronegative. This CDR3 reads CASSRRLGQFNEKLFF. The CDR3 coding sequence is TGTGCCAGCAGTCGACGACTTGGACAGTTTAATGAAAAACTGTTTTTT. Together with reference TRBV11-2 and TRBJ1-4, the CDR3 gives the full variable domain: EAGVAQSPRYKIIEKRQSVAFWCNPISGHATLYWYQQILGQGPKLLIQFQNNGVVDDSQLPKDRFSAERLKGVDSTLKIQPAKLEDSAVYLCASSRRLGQFNEKLFFGSGTQLSVL.